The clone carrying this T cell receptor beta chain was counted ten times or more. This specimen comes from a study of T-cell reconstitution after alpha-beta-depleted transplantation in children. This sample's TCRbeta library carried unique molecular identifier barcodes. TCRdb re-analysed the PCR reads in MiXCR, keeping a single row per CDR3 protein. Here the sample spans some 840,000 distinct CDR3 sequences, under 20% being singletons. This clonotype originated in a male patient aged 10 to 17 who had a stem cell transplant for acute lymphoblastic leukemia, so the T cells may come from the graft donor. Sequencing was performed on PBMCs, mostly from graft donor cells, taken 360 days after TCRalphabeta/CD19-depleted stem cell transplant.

The chain's CDR3 is CASSSMNLPTDTQYF. CDR3 nucleotides: TGTGCCAGCAGCTCTATGAACCTCCCCACAGATACGCAGTATTTT. V is TRBV11-3 and J is TRBJ2-3; D unclear. This CDR3 is 15 amino acids long. In germline, CDR1 is SGHNT, CDR2 YENEEA. Trimming cost V 4 bases and J 2 bases, with 13 bases left between them.